Following are 15 T cell receptor beta chains from one sample sequenced in a study of cytomegalovirus exposure and HLA in healthy donors. The PCR employed 60 Vbeta primers together with 13 Jbeta primers. TCRdb's table, derived via immunoSEQ multiplex PCR, lists solely in-frame clones and lacks some. Of fewer than 90,000 clones listed, around 78% are singletons. The sample consisted of PBMCs. The receptors derive from a male donor in good health and CMV-seropositive.

This chain joins TRBV29-1 and TRBJ1-1; 7 positions agree with TRBD1. Trimming took 4 bases from V and 4 from J; bases not matched to a gene: 6. This CDR3 has 13 residues. From germline, CDR1 is SQVTM and CDR2 ANQGSEA. CDR3 DNA: TGCAGCGTTGGAGTGAACAGGGGCACTGAAGCTTTCTTT. It yields the protein CSVGVNRGTEAFF.

V gene TRBV7-9 combines with J gene TRBJ2-5, with 8 bases matching TRBD2. Trimming at V came to 6 bases and at J to 5 bases, leaving 2 bases not matched to a gene. The germline CDR1 and CDR2 sequences are SEHNR and FQNEAQ (reference sequence). The CDR3 consists of 12 residues. The CDR3 nucleotides read TGTGCCAGCAGGCGACTAGCGGAGACCCAGTACTTC. Translating it yields CASRRLAETQYF.

Note on this clone: This same CDR3 is encoded by further DNA sequences in the sample. This chain links TRBV4-1 with TRBJ2-5; 10 nucleotides line up with TRBD1. V shed 3 bases, J shed 5 bases, and the junction held 9 bases outside the gene matches. The CDR3 is 16 amino acids. CDR1 MGHRA and CDR2 YSYEKL come from the germline V gene. CDR3 sequence (DNA): TGCGCCAGCAGCCAGGACCGTGACAGGGGGCGGGAGACCCAGTACTTC. This codes for CASSQDRDRGRETQYF.

The rearrangement joins TRBV6-6 to TRBJ1-5; TRBD1 might be the D (5 bases). Germline V lookup: CDR1 MNHNY, CDR2 SVGAGI (reference sequence). The CDR3 sequence is 14 residues long. V gave up 6 bases and J gave up 6 bases, with 15 bases separating them. CDR3 sequence reads: CASSPRGKGQPQHF. The CDR3 region has the DNA TGTGCCAGCAGCCCCCGGGGGAAAGGTCAGCCCCAGCATTTT.

A single count supports this clone. J is TRBJ1-6 and V is TRBV15; the D is unclear. The CDR3 is 16 amino acids. V gave up 3 bases and J gave up 10 bases, with 19 bases separating them. Germline V gene lookup returns CDR1 LNHNV and CDR2 YYDKDF (reference sequence). The chain's CDR3 is CATSSPAEPRGSPLHF. The CDR3 nucleotides are TGTGCCACCAGCAGTCCGGCGGAACCCCGCGGGTCACCCCTCCACTTT.

The V call is TRBV5-4, the J call TRBJ2-1; D possibly corresponds to TRBD2 (6 bases). The ends were cut back, 4 bases at V and 8 bases at J, with 19 bases in the middle. The CDR3 extends over 15 amino acids. Germline loops: CDR1 SGHNT, CDR2 YYREEE (reference sequence). The CDR3: CASSRDGGRVDEQFF. CDR3 nucleotides: TGTGCCAGCAGCCGGGACGGGGGACGAGTGGATGAGCAGTTCTTC.

The chain carries TRBV19 and TRBJ2-7; TRBD2 might be the D (5 bases). This CDR3 is built from 18 residues. The V and J ends lost 3 bases and 0 bases respectively, with 21 bases between them. In germline, CDR1 is LNHDA, CDR2 SQIVND (reference sequence). For the CDR3, the DNA is TGTGCCAGTAGTATGATATTCCGGCGAGGGAGTAGCTCCTACGAGCAGTACTTC. It specifies CASSMIFRRGSSSYEQYF.

This sequence joins TRBV5-1 and TRBJ2-1; TRBD1 aligns across 10 bases. J gave up 3 bases and V 3 bases, and 9 bases lay outside the gene matches. The germline CDR1 and CDR2 sequences are SGHRS and YFSETQ. The CDR3 is 17 amino acids. CDR3 DNA: TGCGCCAGCAGCTGGGGATCGGGGACAGGGGTCTACAATGAGCAGTTCTTC. Its translation: CASSWGSGTGVYNEQFF.

The chain links TRBV19 to TRBJ2-7; 12 bases agree with TRBD2. This CDR3 is built from 16 residues. Germline lookup yields CDR1 LNHDA and CDR2 SQIVND (reference sequence). V gave up 4 bases and J gave up 2 bases; unmatched junction bases: 6. The CDR3 sequence is CASSTQTSGSPYEQYF. The CDR3, as DNA: TGTGCCAGTAGTACTCAGACTAGCGGGAGCCCCTACGAGCAGTACTTC.

This chain uses TRBV6-4 with TRBJ2-3, with 7 bases identical to TRBD2. With 2 bases clipped from V and 8 bases from J, the junction kept 7 bases outside the gene matches. Germline V gives CDR1 MRHNA, CDR2 SNTAGT. The CDR3 runs to 14 residues. In nucleotides, the CDR3 is TGTGCCAGCAGTGACAAACTAGCGACTGCTACGCAGTATTTT. Protein product: CASSDKLATATQYF.

The V and J genes are TRBV27 and TRBJ1-6; D call uncertain. V was trimmed by 8 bases and J by 1 base, leaving 21 bases between them. The CDR3 is 18 residues long. Germline CDR1 reads MNHEY; CDR2 reads SMNVEV (reference sequence). CDR3 DNA: TGTGCCAGCCGTTCCGACTTACGGCTAGCTTCCTATAATTCACCCCTCCACTTT. Protein sequence: CASRSDLRLASYNSPLHF.

J is TRBJ1-5 and V is TRBV30; D is ambiguous. This CDR3 has 14 residues. Germline CDR1 is GTSNPN and CDR2 is SVGIG (reference sequence). Trimming removed 0 bases at V and 3 bases at J, with 9 bases between. The DNA for the CDR3 is TGTGCCTGGAGTGTACGCAGGTCCAATCAGCCCCAGCATTTT. Amino acid sequence: CAWSVRRSNQPQHF.

Only one count was recorded for this clone. The chain couples TRBV30 to TRBJ2-5, with 8 bases aligning to TRBD2. The J call is in doubt because the DNA end fits TRBJ2-7 better. The germline V gene encodes CDR1 GTSNPN and CDR2 SVGIG (reference sequence). The CDR3 spans 14 residues. The CDR3 region has the DNA TGTGCCTGGACGCTGGCGGGAGGACACTACGAGCAGTACTTC. This codes for CAWTLAGGHYEQYF.

This clone has more than one count but fewer than ten. The chain recombines TRBV6-4 with TRBJ2-1, with 10 bases that match TRBD2. CDR1 MRHNA and CDR2 SNTAGT come from the germline V gene. J gave up 2 bases and V 3 bases, and 4 bases lay outside the gene matches. The CDR3 runs 16 residues. The CDR3 protein is CASSEASGSPYNEQFF. As DNA, the CDR3 is TGTGCCAGCAGTGAAGCTAGCGGGAGTCCCTACAATGAGCAGTTCTTC.

The gene calls are TRBV27 and TRBJ2-7; unclear D gene. With 5 bases removed from V and 2 bases from J, the gap between germline ends came to 10 bases. The CDR3 length is 13 residues. Germline CDR1 MNHEY, CDR2 SMNVEV (reference sequence). The CDR3 spells CASSLSVTYEQYF. The CDR3 coding sequence is TGTGCCAGCAGTCTCTCGGTTACCTACGAGCAGTACTTC.